The 12 T cell receptor beta chains below were found in one sample sequenced in a study of shared clonotypes between healthy human individuals. Data came from immunoSEQ multiplex PCR; TCRdb stores just in-frame clones and leaves some out. The data show around 1.5 million clones, 95% to 99% seen once. What was sequenced was naive CD4+ T cells sorted from blood. Subset defined: CD45RA+ positively selected. These receptors were taken from a man aged 30 to 39 in good health.

The chain is built from TRBV5-1 and TRBJ2-3, with D unclear. Trimming cost V 0 bases and J 3 bases, with 14 bases left between them. The CDR3 is made up of 16 amino acids. CDR1 and CDR2 (germline): SGHRS, YFSETQ. CDR3 loop: CASSLDPGPGTDTQYF. CDR3 nucleotide sequence: TGCGCCAGCAGCTTGGATCCGGGCCCAGGAACAGATACGCAGTATTTT.

The CDR3 loop reads CASSSRGGASNYGYTF. The CDR3 DNA reads TGTGCCAGCAGCTCCCGTGGGGGGGCGTCTAACTATGGCTACACCTTC. The chain couples TRBV14 to TRBJ1-2, with D maybe TRBD1 (6 bases). The ends were cut back, 5 bases at V and 0 bases at J, with 16 bases in the middle. CDR3 length: 16 residues. Germline V CDR1 and CDR2: SGHDN, FVKESK.

The chain carries TRBV7-3 and TRBJ2-2; D is possibly TRBD1 or TRBD2 (5 bases each). The V end lost 5 bases, the J end lost 1 base, and 11 bases lay between the germline ends. CDR3 length equals 15 residues. CDR1 is SGHTA and CDR2 is FQGTGA in the germline V gene. As DNA, the CDR3 is TGTGCCAGCAGCGGTGGGACGGGGAACACCGGGGAGCTGTTTTTT. Residues: CASSGGTGNTGELFF.

The chain has TRBV13 and TRBJ2-7; D is possibly TRBD2 (6 bases). V was pared by 4 bases and J by 7 bases, with 17 bases between. Germline V gene sequence: CDR1 PRHDT, CDR2 FYEKMQ (reference sequence). The CDR3 is 14 amino acids. The CDR3 loop is CASSYRTTTPEQYF. Here the CDR3 DNA reads TGTGCCAGCAGCTACCGGACTACGACGCCTGAGCAGTACTTC. Drawing the rest from reference TRBV13 and TRBJ2-7, the complete variable domain is AAGVIQSPRHLIKEKRETATLKCYPIPRHDTVYWYQQGPGQDPQFLISFYEKMQSDKGSIPDRFSAQQFSDYHSELNMSSLELGDSALYFCASSYRTTTPEQYFGPGTRLTVT.

The chain recombines TRBV7-2 with TRBJ2-3; D uncertain. V was shortened by 2 bases and J by 2 bases, with 8 bases between the two germline ends. The CDR3 is 14 amino acids. Germline loops: CDR1 SGHTA, CDR2 FQGNSA. The CDR3 loop reads CASSLRSDTDTQYF. CDR3 coding DNA: TGTGCCAGCAGCTTAAGGAGCGACACAGATACGCAGTATTTT. The variable domain in full, completed from reference TRBV7-2 and TRBJ2-3, reads GAGVSQSPSNKVTEKGKDVELRCDPISGHTALYWYRQSLGQGLEFLIYFQGNSAPDKSGLPSDRFSAERTGGSVSTLTIQRTQQEDSAVYLCASSLRSDTDTQYFGPGTRLTVL.

V usage is TRBV5-6 and J usage is TRBJ2-3; D gene uncertain. This CDR3 spans 14 amino acids. The V and J ends lost 0 bases and 3 bases respectively, with 8 bases between them. The V gene's germline CDR1 is SGHDT and CDR2 YYEEEE. The CDR3 is CASSLEADTDTQYF. The CDR3, as DNA: TGTGCCAGCAGCTTGGAGGCGGATACAGATACGCAGTATTTT.

The chain is built from TRBV7-2 and TRBJ2-5, with TRBD1 identical over 8 bases. Germline CDR1 and CDR2: SGHTA and FQGNSA. This CDR3 is 16 amino acids long. With V trimmed by 3 bases and J by 7 bases, 13 bases remained unmatched. The CDR3 DNA sequence: TGTGCCAGCAGCTTGGATTCGGGACAGGTCCCGGGGACCCAGTACTTC. This sequence encodes CASSLDSGQVPGTQYF.

V gene TRBV9 combines with J gene TRBJ2-4; a possible D gene is TRBD2 (5 bases). Germline V gene lookup returns CDR1 SGDLS and CDR2 YYNGEE. Trimming pared 0 bases from V and 2 bases from J, leaving 12 bases between. The CDR3 contains 16 residues. Written as DNA, the CDR3 is TGTGCCAGCAGCGTAGGTCGTCCGGGAACCAAAAACATTCAGTACTTC. Translating it yields CASSVGRPGTKNIQYF. The variable domain in full, completed from reference TRBV9 and TRBJ2-4, reads DSGVTQTPKHLITATGQRVTLRCSPRSGDLSVYWYQQSLDQGLQFLIQYYNGEERAKGNILERFSAQQFPDLHSELNLSSLELGDSALYFCASSVGRPGTKNIQYFGAGTRLSVL.

The V call is TRBV10-3, the J call TRBJ2-7, with TRBD1 matching over 10 bases. Per the germline V gene, CDR1 is ENHRY and CDR2 is SYGVKD. This CDR3 region has 17 residues. Losses at the gene ends were 0 bases for V and 2 bases for J; bases not matched to a gene: 7. The CDR3 sequence: CAISESKGTGDPYEQYF. The CDR3 DNA reads as TGTGCCATCAGTGAGTCTAAAGGGACAGGGGATCCCTACGAGCAGTACTTC.

V and J are TRBV11-2 and TRBJ1-1, with 10 positions matching TRBD1. The germline V gene has CDR1 SGHAT and CDR2 FQNNGV. Trimming took 5 bases from V and 0 from J; bases not matched to a gene: 12. CDR3 length equals 18 residues. As DNA, the CDR3 is TGTGCCAGCAGCCCGGCCTCCCCCGGGACAGGGGTGAACACTGAAGCTTTCTTT. This gives the protein CASSPASPGTGVNTEAFF.

V is TRBV5-5 and J is TRBJ2-1; D not resolved. Trimming took 1 base from V and 6 from J, leaving 5 bases between them. Germline values: CDR1 SGHKS, CDR2 YYEKEE (reference sequence). This CDR3 has 12 residues. The CDR3 sequence: CASSLNFNEQFF. DNA of the CDR3: TGTGCCAGCAGCTTGAACTTCAATGAGCAGTTCTTC.

The genes are TRBV29-1 and TRBJ2-1, with 9 positions matching TRBD1. CDR3 length equals 13 residues. Losses at the gene ends were 6 bases for V and 7 bases for J; bases not matched to a gene: 7. Germline values: CDR1 SQVTM, CDR2 ANQGSEA. The CDR3 sequence is CSVINRGPNEQFF. CDR3 bases: TGCAGCGTAATAAACAGGGGGCCGAATGAGCAGTTCTTC.